The 18 T cell receptor beta chains given below trace back to one sample, sequenced in a study of cytomegalovirus exposure and HLA in healthy donors. Use of 60 Vbeta and 13 Jbeta primers characterized the PCR. The data were produced by immunoSEQ multiplex PCR, yet TCRdb's version contains in-frame clones alone and is incomplete. The repertoire holds 150,000 to 200,000 clones, roughly 79% seen once, with 1.3% in the top ten. Sample: PBMCs. The receptors were sampled from a woman in her forties or fifties in good health and CMV-seronegative.

This clone showed up just a few times. The V gene is TRBV6-1, the J gene TRBJ1-1; tentative D call: TRBD1 (5 bases). The CDR3 runs to 14 residues. Trimming removed 5 bases from V and 4 bases from J, with 14 bases in between. Germline lookup yields CDR1 MNHNS and CDR2 SASEGT. The CDR3, as DNA: TGTGCCAGCAGTTTCAAGGAGGGGAGCACTGAAGCTTTCTTT. Amino acid sequence: CASSFKEGSTEAFF.

The chain recombines TRBV11-2 with TRBJ2-1; weak D call: TRBD2 (6 bases). Trimming took off 5 bases at V and 10 bases at J, with 18 bases between the two ends. The CDR3 is 14 residues long. Germline lookup yields CDR1 SGHAT and CDR2 FQNNGV. The CDR3 reads CASSQQVRRGEQFF. The DNA of the CDR3 is TGTGCCAGCAGCCAACAAGTTCGGAGGGGAGAGCAGTTCTTC.

The rearrangement joins TRBV5-5 to TRBJ2-7, with D possibly TRBD1 on 6 matching bases. Germline V CDR1 and CDR2: SGHKS, YYEKEE (reference sequence). The CDR3 has 16 amino acids. V lost 0 bases, J lost 3 bases, and 16 bases lay in between. The CDR3 loop reads CASSLARGTVGYEQYF. As DNA, the CDR3 is TGTGCCAGCAGCTTGGCAAGGGGGACCGTTGGCTACGAGCAGTACTTC.

The V gene is TRBV4-1, the J gene TRBJ2-3, with 8 bases fitting TRBD1. The germline gives CDR1 MGHRA, CDR2 YSYEKL. With V trimmed by 0 bases and J by 11 bases, 1 base remained unmatched. The CDR3 runs 12 residues. The CDR3 protein is CASSQDGQGQYF. DNA for the CDR3: TGCGCCAGCAGCCAAGACGGACAGGGGCAGTATTTT.

V is TRBV29-1 and J is TRBJ1-2; 8 bases fit TRBD1. Trimming cost V 4 bases and J 4 bases; bases outside gene matches: 11. Germline-derived CDR1 and CDR2 are SQVTM and ANQGSEA. This CDR3 has 15 residues. Here the CDR3 DNA reads TGCAGCGTTGTTTCGGCAGGGGGCGATGGCTATGGCTACACCTTC. Protein product: CSVVSAGGDGYGYTF.

The rearrangement joins TRBV2 to TRBJ1-5, with D possibly matching TRBD1 (5 bases). The germline V gene encodes CDR1 SNHLY and CDR2 FYNNEI. The V gene lost 6 bases and the J gene lost 1 base, with 7 bases spanning the gap. The CDR3 sequence is 13 residues long. In nucleotides, the CDR3 is TGTGCCAGCAGGAGACAGAGCAATCAGCCCCAGCATTTT. Translating it yields CASRRQSNQPQHF.

The chain joins TRBV2 to TRBJ1-5; D is undetermined. Trimming pared 5 bases from V and 4 bases from J, leaving 9 bases between. CDR3 length equals 13 residues. Germline loops: CDR1 SNHLY, CDR2 FYNNEI. Written as DNA, the CDR3 is TGTGCCAGCAGTTATAGTCTAAATCAGCCCCAGCATTTT. This gives the protein CASSYSLNQPQHF.

V and J are TRBV7-9 and TRBJ1-2; D is uncertain. In germline, CDR1 is SEHNR, CDR2 FQNEAQ (reference sequence). V was shortened by 5 bases and J by 6 bases, with 25 bases between the two germline ends. The CDR3 is 17 amino acids. The CDR3 DNA reads TGTGCCAGCAGCAATCGTCTTTTGTGGGCCCTCGCGAATGGCTACACCTTC. It translates to CASSNRLLWALANGYTF.

This sequence joins TRBV11-2 and TRBJ1-4; 11 bases map to TRBD1. The CDR3 is 18 residues long. Germline trimming cut 4 bases from V and 3 bases from J; bases unmatched to any gene: 10. Germline CDR1 reads SGHAT; CDR2 reads FQNNGV. CDR3 DNA: TGTGCCAGCAGCTCCCGGGACAGGGGGAGGTTAGCTAATGAAAAACTGTTTTTT. Translating gives CASSSRDRGRLANEKLFF.

This chain connects TRBV5-1 to TRBJ1-1; D might be TRBD1 (5 bases). The CDR3 loop spans 14 amino acids. The V and J ends lost 3 bases and 6 bases respectively, with 15 bases between them. CDR1 and CDR2 (germline): SGHRS, YFSETQ. The CDR3 nucleotides read TGCGCCAGCAGCTCCGGGACTGTGAGGGCTGAAGCTTTCTTT. Protein: CASSSGTVRAEAFF.

This chain connects TRBV6-1 to TRBJ1-1; D unclear. V shed 2 bases and J shed 3 bases, with 7 bases lying between them. The CDR3 loop spans 13 amino acids. Germline V CDR1 and CDR2: MNHNS, SASEGT. Written as DNA, the CDR3 is TGTGCCAGCAGTGAAAGCTATTACACTGAAGCTTTCTTT. Protein product: CASSESYYTEAFF.

The chain joins TRBV29-1 to TRBJ1-2; TRBD1 aligns across 7 bases. This CDR3 is 10 amino acids long. Trimming cost V 5 bases and J 7 bases; bases outside gene matches: 1. Per the germline V gene, CDR1 is SQVTM and CDR2 is ANQGSEA. The CDR3 coding sequence is TGCAGCGTTTGGGACAGTGGCTACACCTTC. Its translation: CSVWDSGYTF.

The genes are TRBV9 and TRBJ2-7; 10 bases fit TRBD2. J lost 7 bases, V lost 0 bases, and 10 bases had no gene match. Germline CDR1 SGDLS, CDR2 YYNGEE. This CDR3 is 16 amino acids long. CDR3 DNA sequence: TGTGCCAGCAGCGTAGCTGGTAGCGGGAGGTATGGGGAGCAGTACTTC. This gives the protein CASSVAGSGRYGEQYF.

The chain carries TRBV5-4 and TRBJ1-1; 7 nucleotides line up with TRBD1. This CDR3 is 15 amino acids long. The germline V gene has CDR1 SGHNT and CDR2 YYREEE (reference sequence). V lost 4 bases, J lost 0 bases, and 6 bases stayed unmatched. The CDR3 DNA follows: TGTGCCAGCAGCCCGGGGACAGTCATGAACACTGAAGCTTTCTTT. Translation: CASSPGTVMNTEAFF.

The V gene is TRBV4-1, the J gene TRBJ1-1; D perhaps matches TRBD1 (5 bases). V lost 1 base to trimming and J lost 7 bases, with 13 bases between them. Per the germline V gene, CDR1 is MGHRA and CDR2 is YSYEKL. CDR3 size: 14 residues. CDR3 coding DNA: TGCGCCAGCAGCCAAGTTGCAGGGAGGGTTGAAGCTTTCTTT. It specifies CASSQVAGRVEAFF.

The rearrangement joins TRBV4-2 to TRBJ1-6; 7 nucleotides align to TRBD1. Germline CDR1 is LGHNA and CDR2 is YNFKEQ. With 3 bases clipped from V and 5 bases from J, the junction kept 4 bases outside the gene matches. The CDR3 totals 15 residues. The CDR3 sequence: CASSQNTGDNSPLHF. CDR3 DNA: TGTGCCAGCAGCCAGAATACAGGGGATAATTCACCCCTCCACTTT.

The CDR3 region has the DNA TGCGCCAGCAGTGAGTCATCAGGGATGAACACTGAAGCTTTCTTT. It codes for CASSESSGMNTEAFF. The chain carries TRBV10-1 and TRBJ1-1; TRBD1 is a possible D gene (5 bases). The germline gives CDR1 WNHNN, CDR2 SYGVQD (reference sequence). This CDR3 has 15 amino acids. Between the trimmed V and J ends, which lost 0 bases and 0 bases, there was a span of 8 bases.

This chain links TRBV6-6 with TRBJ1-2; weak D call: TRBD1 (5 bases). Germline CDR1 reads MNHNY; CDR2 reads SVGAGI (reference sequence). The length of the CDR3 is 12 residues. V dropped 8 bases and J dropped 2 bases, with 9 bases sitting between them. The CDR3 DNA is TGTGCCAGCTCTGCAGGGAACTATGGCTACACCTTC. Translated, it gives CASSAGNYGYTF.